This TCR beta chain was sequenced for a study of cytomegalovirus exposure and HLA in healthy donors. CDR3 length equals 13 residues. V lost 6 bases and J 4 bases, leaving 13 bases between the germline ends. CDR1 is SGHRS and CDR2 is YFSETQ in the germline V gene. The PCR made use of 60 Vbeta and 13 Jbeta primers. The table came from immunoSEQ multiplex PCR; TCRdb's copy has only in-frame clones and leaves some out. The data contain under 250,000 clones, more than 70% of them singletons. The TCR was taken from a boy aged 5-17 years in good health and CMV-seronegative. The V and J genes are TRBV5-1 and TRBJ1-1; the D is unclear. The sequenced sample was PBMCs. In DNA, the CDR3 is TGCGCCAGCAATAATGGTGGGCCCACTGAAGCTTTCTTT. This encodes CASNNGGPTEAFF.